This TCR beta chain was identified in a study of graft-versus-host responses after intestinal transplantation. Study in general: Recipients obtained multivisceral, liver-intestinal, or isolated intestinal transplants. Once they had received anti-thymocyte globulin induction, all recipients took tacrolimus and steroids for about 3 years. Study observations and caveats: In patients with graft-donor T cell macrochimerism, allograft graft-versus-host to host-versus-graft clonal ratios were high.

This clone was detected only a few times. The antigen is unknown. TCRdb's table, derived via immunoSEQ multiplex PCR, lists solely in-frame clones and lacks some. The sample shows 15,000 or so clones, roughly two thirds of them seen only once. Intraepithelial and lamina propria lymphocytes were isolated from graft specimens. Sample: ileum tissue, taken around 95 weeks after intestinal transplantation. This clonotype was sampled from a human patient who received an intestinal transplant, so some T cells may come from the graft donor.

The CDR3 loop is CASSRVGLQSYLSGNTIYF. For the CDR3, the DNA is TGCGCCAGCAGCAGGGTGGGGCTCCAGTCCTACCTCTCTGGAAACACCATATATTTT. The rearrangement uses TRBV5-1 and TRBJ1-3; D might be TRBD1 (5 bases). The V gene's germline CDR1 is SGHRS and CDR2 YFSETQ. The CDR3 sequence is 19 residues long. Trimming stripped 4 bases from V and 0 bases from J, with 23 bases between.